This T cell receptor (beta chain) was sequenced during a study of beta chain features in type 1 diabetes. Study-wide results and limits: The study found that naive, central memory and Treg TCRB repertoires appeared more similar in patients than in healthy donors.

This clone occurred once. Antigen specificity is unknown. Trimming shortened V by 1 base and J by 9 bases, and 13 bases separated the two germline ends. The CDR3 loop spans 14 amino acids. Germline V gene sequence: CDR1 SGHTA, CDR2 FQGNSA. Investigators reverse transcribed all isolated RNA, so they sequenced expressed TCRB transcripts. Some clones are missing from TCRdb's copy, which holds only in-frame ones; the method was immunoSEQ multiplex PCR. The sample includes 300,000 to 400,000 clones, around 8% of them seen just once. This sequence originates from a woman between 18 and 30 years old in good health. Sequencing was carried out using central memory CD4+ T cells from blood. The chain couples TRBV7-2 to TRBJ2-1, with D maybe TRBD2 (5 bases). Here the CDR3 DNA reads TGTGCCAGCAGCTTAGGTGGGAGTTCTCCTGAGCAGTTCTTC. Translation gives CASSLGGSSPEQFF.